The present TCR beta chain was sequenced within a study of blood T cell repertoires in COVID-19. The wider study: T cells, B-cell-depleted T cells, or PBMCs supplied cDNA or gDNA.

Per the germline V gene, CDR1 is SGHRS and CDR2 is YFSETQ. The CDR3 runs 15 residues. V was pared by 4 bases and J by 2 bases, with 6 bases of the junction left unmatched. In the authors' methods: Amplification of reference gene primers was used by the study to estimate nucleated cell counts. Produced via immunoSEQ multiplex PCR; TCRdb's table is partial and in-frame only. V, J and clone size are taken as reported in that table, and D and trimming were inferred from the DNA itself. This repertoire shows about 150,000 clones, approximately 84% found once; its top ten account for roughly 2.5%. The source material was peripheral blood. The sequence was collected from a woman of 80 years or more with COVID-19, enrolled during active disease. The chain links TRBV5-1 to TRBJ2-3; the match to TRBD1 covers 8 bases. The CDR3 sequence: CASSPDRGNTDTQYF. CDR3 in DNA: TGCGCCAGCAGCCCTGACAGGGGAAACACAGATACGCAGTATTTT. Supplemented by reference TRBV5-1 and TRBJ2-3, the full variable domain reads KAGVTQTPRYLIKTRGQQVTLSCSPISGHRSVSWYQQTPGQGLQFLFEYFSETQRNKGNFPGRFSGRQFSNSRSEMNVSTLELGDSALYLCASSPDRGNTDTQYFGPGTRLTVL.